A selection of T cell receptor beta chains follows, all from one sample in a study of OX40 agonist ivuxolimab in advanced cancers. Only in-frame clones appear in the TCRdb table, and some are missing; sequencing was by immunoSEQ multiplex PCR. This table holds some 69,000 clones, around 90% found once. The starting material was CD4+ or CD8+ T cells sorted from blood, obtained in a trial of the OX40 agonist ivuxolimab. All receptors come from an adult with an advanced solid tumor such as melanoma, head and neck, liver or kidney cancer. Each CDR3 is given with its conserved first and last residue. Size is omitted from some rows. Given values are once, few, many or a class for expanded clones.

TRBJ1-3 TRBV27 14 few CASRRTGAGNTIYF
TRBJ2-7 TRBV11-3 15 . CASSTQGTGNYEQYF
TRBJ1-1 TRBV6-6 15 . CASINRDRGYTEAFF
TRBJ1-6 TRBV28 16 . CASSWEGGSYNSPLHF
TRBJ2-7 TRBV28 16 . CASSLNLASLSYEQYF
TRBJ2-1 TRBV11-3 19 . CASSPLGLVAGDSYNEQFF
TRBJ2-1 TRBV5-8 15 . CASTRLAETYNEQFF
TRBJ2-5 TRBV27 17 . CASSLQGGSGARETQYF
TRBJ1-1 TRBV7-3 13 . CASSPLATTEAFF
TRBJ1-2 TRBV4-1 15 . CASSRIGQGGYGYTF
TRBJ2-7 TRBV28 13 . CASSTGTPKGQYF
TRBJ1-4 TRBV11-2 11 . CASSLSEKLFF
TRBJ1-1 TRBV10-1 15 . CASSESTGETTEAFF
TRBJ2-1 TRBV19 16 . CASSALAGVSYNEQFF
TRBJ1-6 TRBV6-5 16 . CASSYSQRQLNSPLHF
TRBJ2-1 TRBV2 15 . CASRSEREAYNEQFF
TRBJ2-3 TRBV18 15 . CASSRGLAGDHTQYF
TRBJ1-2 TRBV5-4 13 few CASSLSRGYGYTF
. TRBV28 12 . CASRPSPYEQYF
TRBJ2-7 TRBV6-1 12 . CASISHSYEQYF
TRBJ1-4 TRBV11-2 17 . CASSGRANSATNEKLFF
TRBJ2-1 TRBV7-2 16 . CASSLDGPGQRGEQFF
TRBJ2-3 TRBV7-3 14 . CASSLIGITDTQYF
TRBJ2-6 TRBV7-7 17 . CASSLQASVYGANVLTF
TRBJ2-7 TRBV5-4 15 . CASSLGGSGNGEQYF
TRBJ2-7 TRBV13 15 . CASSLSGGRAYEQYF
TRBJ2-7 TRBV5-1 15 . CASSWGLAGAQEQYF
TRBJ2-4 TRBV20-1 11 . CSASPRDREYF
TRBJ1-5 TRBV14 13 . CASSQGQNQPQHF
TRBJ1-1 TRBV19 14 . CASTPRQGRTEAFF
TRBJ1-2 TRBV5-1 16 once CASSPGGTFRGYGYTF
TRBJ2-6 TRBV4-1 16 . CASSPLVASGANVLTF
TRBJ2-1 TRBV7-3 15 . CASSFIGPSIDEQFF
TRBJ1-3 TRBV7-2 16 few CASSLGPGQAGNTIYF
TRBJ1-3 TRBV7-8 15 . CASSLSLRAGNTIYF
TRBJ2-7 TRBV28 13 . CASSDDRAYEQYF
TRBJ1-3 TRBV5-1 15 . CASSSGTLSGNTIYF
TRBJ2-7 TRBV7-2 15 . CASSFNWGSSYEQYF
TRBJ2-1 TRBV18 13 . CASSPYFENEQFF
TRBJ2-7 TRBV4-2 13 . CASSPGVLRGQYF
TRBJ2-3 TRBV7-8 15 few CASTEGRGGTDTQYF
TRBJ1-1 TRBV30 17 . CAWSVQASGGYDTEAFF
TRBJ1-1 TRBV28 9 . CAILTEAFF
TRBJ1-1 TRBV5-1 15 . CASSDPGLMNTEAFF
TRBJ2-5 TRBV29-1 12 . CSATLVQETQYF
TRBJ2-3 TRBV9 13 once CASSVIPRDTQYF
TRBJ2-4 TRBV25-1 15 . CASSDRGQGKNIQYF
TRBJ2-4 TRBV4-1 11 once CASSQEERRYF
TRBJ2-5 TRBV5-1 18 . CASSAGYHQRVGEETQYF
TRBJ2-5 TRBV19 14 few CASSQDRVRETQYF
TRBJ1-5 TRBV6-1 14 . CASSLLGGNQPQHF
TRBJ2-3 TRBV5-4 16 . CASSPRGQLFTDTQYF